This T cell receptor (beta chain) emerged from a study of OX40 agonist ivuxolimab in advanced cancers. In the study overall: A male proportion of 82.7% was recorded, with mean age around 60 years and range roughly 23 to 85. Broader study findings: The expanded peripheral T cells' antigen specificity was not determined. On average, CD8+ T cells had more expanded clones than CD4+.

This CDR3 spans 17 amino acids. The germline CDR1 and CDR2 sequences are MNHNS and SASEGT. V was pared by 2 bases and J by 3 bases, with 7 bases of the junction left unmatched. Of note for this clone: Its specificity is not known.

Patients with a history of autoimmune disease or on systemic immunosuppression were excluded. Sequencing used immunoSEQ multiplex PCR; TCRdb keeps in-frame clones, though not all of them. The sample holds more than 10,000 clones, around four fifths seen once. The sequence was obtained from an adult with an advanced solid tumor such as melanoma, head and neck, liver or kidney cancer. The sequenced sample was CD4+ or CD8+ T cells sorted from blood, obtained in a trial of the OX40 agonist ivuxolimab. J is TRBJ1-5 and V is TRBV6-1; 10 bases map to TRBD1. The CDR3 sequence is CASSEWDRGVVNQPQHF. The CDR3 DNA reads TGTGCCAGCAGTGAATGGGACAGGGGTGTTGTCAATCAGCCCCAGCATTTT.